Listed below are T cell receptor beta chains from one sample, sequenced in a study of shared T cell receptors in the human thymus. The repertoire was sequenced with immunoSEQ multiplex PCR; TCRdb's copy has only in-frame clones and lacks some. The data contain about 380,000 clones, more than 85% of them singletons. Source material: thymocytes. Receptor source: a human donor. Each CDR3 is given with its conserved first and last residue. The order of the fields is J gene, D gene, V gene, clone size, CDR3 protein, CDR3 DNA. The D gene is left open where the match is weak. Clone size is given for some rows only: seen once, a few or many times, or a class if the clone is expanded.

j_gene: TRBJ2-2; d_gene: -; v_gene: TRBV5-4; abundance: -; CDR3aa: CASSMAPTVFTGELFF; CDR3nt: TGTGCCAGCAGCATGGCCCCCACAGTTTTCACCGGGGAGCTGTTTTTT
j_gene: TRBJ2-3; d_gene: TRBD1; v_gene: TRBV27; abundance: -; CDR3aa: CASSLWAGGIDTQYF; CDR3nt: TGTGCCAGCAGTTTATGGGCAGGGGGCATAGATACGCAGTATTTT
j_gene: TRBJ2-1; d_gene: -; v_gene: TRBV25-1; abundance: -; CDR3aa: CASSRLGRNEQFF; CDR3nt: TGTGCCAGCAGCAGACTAGGGCGGAATGAGCAGTTCTTC
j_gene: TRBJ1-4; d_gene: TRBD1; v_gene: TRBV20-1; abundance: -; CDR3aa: CSARYRDRLFF; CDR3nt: TGCAGTGCTAGATACCGGGACAGGTTGTTTTTT
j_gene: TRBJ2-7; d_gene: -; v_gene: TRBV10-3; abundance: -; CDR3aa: CAIASTTEEQYF; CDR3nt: TGTGCCATAGCGTCTACCACGGAGGAGCAGTACTTC
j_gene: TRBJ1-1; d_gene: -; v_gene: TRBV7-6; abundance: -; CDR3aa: CASSLGASGYLNTEAFF; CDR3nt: TGTGCCAGCAGCTTAGGGGCGTCGGGGTACCTGAACACTGAAGCTTTCTTT
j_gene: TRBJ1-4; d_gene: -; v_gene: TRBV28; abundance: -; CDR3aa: CASSPRPRPREKLFF; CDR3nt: TGTGCCAGCAGCCCAAGACCGCGGCCGCGGGAAAAACTGTTTTTT
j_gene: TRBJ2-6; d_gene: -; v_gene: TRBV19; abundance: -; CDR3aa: CASTQTRQNSDSGANVLTF; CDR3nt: TGTGCCAGTACCCAGACCCGACAGAATTCCGACTCTGGGGCCAACGTCCTGACTTTC
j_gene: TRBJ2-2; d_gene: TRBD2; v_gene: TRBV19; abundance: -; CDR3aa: CASSISPTSGSDYHGELFF; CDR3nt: TGTGCCAGTAGTATATCTCCTACTAGCGGGAGTGATTATCACGGGGAGCTGTTTTTT
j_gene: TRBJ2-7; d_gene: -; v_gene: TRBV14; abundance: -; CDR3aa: CASSHRGRSYEQYF; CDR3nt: TGTGCCAGCAGCCACCGAGGGAGGAGCTACGAGCAGTACTTC
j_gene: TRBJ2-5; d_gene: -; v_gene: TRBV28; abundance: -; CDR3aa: CASSFRVNQETQYF; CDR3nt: TGTGCCAGCAGTTTCAGGGTAAACCAAGAGACCCAGTACTTC
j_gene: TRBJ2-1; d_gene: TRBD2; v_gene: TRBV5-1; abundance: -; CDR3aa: CASSLAISGGPPNNEQFF; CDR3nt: TGCGCCAGCAGCTTGGCCATTTCGGGGGGTCCCCCGAACAATGAGCAGTTCTTC
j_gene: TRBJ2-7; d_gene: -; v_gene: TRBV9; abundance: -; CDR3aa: CASSEAAGTSFYEQYF; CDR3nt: TGTGCCAGCAGTGAGGCTGCAGGAACCAGCTTCTACGAGCAGTACTTC
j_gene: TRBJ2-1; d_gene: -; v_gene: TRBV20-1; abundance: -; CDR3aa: CSAGLLGEQFF; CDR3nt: TGCAGTGCTGGTCTCTTGGGTGAGCAGTTCTTC
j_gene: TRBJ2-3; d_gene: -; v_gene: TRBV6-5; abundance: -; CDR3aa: CASGNTDTQYF; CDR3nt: TGTGCCAGCGGGAACACAGATACGCAGTATTTT
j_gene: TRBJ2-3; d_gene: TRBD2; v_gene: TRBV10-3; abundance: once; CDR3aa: CAISEGRRAGGPVSDTQYF; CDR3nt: TGTGCCATCAGTGAAGGAAGGAGGGCGGGAGGGCCCGTCTCAGATACGCAGTATTTT
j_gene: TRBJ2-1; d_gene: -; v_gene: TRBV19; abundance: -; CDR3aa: CASSIPHRSSYNEQFF; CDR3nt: TGTGCCAGTAGTATCCCTCACCGAAGCTCCTACAATGAGCAGTTCTTC
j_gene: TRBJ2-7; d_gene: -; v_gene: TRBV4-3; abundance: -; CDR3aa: CASSQGGAEYEQYF; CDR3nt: TGCGCCAGCAGCCAAGGGGGCGCGGAGTACGAGCAGTACTTC
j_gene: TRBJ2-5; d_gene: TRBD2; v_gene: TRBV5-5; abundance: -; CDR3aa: CASSLFPGRATGETQYF; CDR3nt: TGTGCCAGCAGCTTGTTTCCCGGGAGGGCAACGGGGGAGACCCAGTACTTC
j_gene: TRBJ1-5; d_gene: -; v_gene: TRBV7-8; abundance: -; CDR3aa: CASSSRNQPQHF; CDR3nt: TGTGCCAGCAGCTCGCGTAATCAGCCCCAGCATTTT
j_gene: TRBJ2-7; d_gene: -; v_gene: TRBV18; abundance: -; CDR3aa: CASSLSLGEQYF; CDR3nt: TGTGCCAGCTCCCTCAGTCTGGGCGAGCAGTACTTC
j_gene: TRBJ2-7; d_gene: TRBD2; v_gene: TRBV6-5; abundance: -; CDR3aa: CASSHPGRAPGEQYF; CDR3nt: TGTGCCAGCAGCCACCCGGGGAGGGCCCCGGGAGAGCAGTACTTC
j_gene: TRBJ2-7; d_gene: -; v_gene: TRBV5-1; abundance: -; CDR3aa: CASSLYYEQYF; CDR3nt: TGCGCCAGCAGCTTGTATTACGAGCAGTACTTC
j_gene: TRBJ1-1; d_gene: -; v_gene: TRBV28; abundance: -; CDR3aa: CASSFGVLNEAFF; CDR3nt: TGTGCCAGCAGTTTCGGGGTGTTAAATGAAGCTTTCTTT
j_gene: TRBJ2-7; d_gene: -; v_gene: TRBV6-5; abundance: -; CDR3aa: CASSYGIPYEQYF; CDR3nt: TGTGCCAGCAGTTACGGGATTCCCTACGAGCAGTACTTC
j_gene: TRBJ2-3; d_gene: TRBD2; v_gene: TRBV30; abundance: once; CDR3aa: CAWSGTVKALLAGGISDTQYF; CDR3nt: TGTGCCTGGAGTGGAACAGTGAAAGCACTTCTAGCGGGAGGTATCTCAGATACGCAGTATTTT
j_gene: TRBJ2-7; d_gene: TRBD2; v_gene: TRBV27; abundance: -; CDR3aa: CASRPGRVAGVLSSYEQYF; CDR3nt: TGTGCCAGCAGGCCGGGAAGGGTAGCGGGAGTCCTGAGCTCCTACGAGCAGTACTTC
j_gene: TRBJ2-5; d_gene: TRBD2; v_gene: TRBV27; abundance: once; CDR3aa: CASSSEAGREGPETQYF; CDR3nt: TGTGCCAGCAGTTCCGAAGCCGGGCGGGAGGGCCCAGAGACCCAGTACTTC
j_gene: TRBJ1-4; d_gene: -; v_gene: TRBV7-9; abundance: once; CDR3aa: CASSGPGVGLTNEKLFF; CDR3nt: TGTGCCAGCAGCGGCCCGGGGGTCGGGTTAACTAATGAAAAACTGTTTTTT
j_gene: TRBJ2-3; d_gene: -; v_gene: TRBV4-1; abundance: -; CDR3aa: CASSQPYRDSEADTQYF; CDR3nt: TGCGCCAGCAGCCAACCCTACAGGGACTCGGAGGCAGATACGCAGTATTTT
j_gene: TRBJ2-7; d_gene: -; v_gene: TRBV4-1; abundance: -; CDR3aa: CASSKKQAEGPAYEQYF; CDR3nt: TGCGCCAGCAGCAAAAAACAAGCGGAGGGACCGGCCTACGAGCAGTACTTC
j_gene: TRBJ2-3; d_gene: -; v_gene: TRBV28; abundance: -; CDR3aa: CATRTDTQYF; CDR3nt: TGTGCCACCCGCACAGATACGCAGTATTTT
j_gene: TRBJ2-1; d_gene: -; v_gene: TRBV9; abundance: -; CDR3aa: CASSPRLVNEQFF; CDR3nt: TGTGCCAGCAGCCCCCGACTAGTAAATGAGCAGTTCTTC
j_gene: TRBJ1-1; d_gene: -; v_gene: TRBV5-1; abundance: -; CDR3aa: CASSGVTENTEAFF; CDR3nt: TGCGCCAGCAGTGGGGTCACAGAGAACACTGAAGCTTTCTTT
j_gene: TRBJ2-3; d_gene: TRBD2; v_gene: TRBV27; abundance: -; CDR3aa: CASSFTATSGSADTQYF; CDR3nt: TGTGCCAGCAGTTTTACGGCCACTAGCGGGAGTGCAGATACGCAGTATTTT
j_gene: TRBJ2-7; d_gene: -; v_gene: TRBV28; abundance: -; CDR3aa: CASSFLTGSVPYEQYF; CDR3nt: TGTGCCAGCAGTTTTCTGACCGGGTCAGTTCCCTACGAGCAGTACTTC
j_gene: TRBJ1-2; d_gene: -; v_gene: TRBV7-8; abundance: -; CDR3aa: CASSFHAEGYNYGYTF; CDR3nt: TGTGCCAGCAGCTTCCACGCGGAAGGGTATAACTATGGCTACACCTTC